Listed here are 20 T cell receptor beta chains from one sample, sequenced in a study of Graves' ophthalmopathy and Graves' hyperthyroidism. Amplifying from RNA transcripts, the study obtained TCR beta CDR3 regions. A first-round RT-PCR used HTBI primers, followed by a second-round multiplex PCR. Using its own MiXCR run on the multiplex PCR reads, TCRdb lists one record per CDR3 protein. Here the sample spans over a million distinct CDR3 sequences, less than 45% being singletons. The specimen sequenced was peripheral blood or thyroid tissue (not recorded which). The receptors derive from an adult man with Graves' hyperthyroidism.

The chain links TRBV2 to TRBJ2-2; 10 nucleotides match TRBD2. Per germline, CDR1 SNHLY and CDR2 FYNNEI. Trimming cost V 6 bases and J 10 bases; bases outside gene matches: 8. This CDR3 spans 14 amino acids. For the CDR3, the DNA is TGTGCCAGCAGGGGACTAGCGCGACAGGAGGAGCTGTTTTTT. Its translation is CASRGLARQEELFF.

The gene calls are TRBV5-4 and TRBJ1-6, with a tentative D call TRBD1 (5 bases). The CDR3 contains 14 residues. Between the trimmed V and J ends, which lost 4 bases and 8 bases, there was a span of 13 bases. Germline CDR1 SGHNT, CDR2 YYREEE (reference sequence). Here the CDR3 DNA reads TGTGCCAGCAGCCGGGAGACAGCCCATTCACCCCTCCACTTT. This gives the protein CASSRETAHSPLHF.

This clonotype was found a few times. V is TRBV15 and J is TRBJ2-5, with D maybe TRBD2 (7 bases). V was trimmed by 3 bases and J by 5 bases, leaving 13 bases between them. The CDR3 is 14 residues long. Germline V gives CDR1 LNHNV, CDR2 YYDKDF (reference sequence). Here the CDR3 reads CATSRGGPLETQYF. CDR3 bases: TGTGCCACCAGCAGGGGGGGGCCGCTTGAGACCCAGTACTTC. The whole variable domain, filled in from reference TRBV15 and TRBJ2-5, reads DAMVIQNPRYQVTQFGKPVTLSCSQTLNHNVMYWYQQKSSQAPKLLFHYYDKDFNNEADTPDNFQSRRPNTSFCFLDIRSPGLGDTAMYLCATSRGGPLETQYFGPGTRLLVL.

This clonotype has more than one count but fewer than ten. The CDR3: CASSFIDGQKGGNTF. The CDR3 coding sequence is TGTGCCAGCAGCTTTATTGACGGGCAGAAGGGAGGGAACACCTTC. V is TRBV5-4 and J is TRBJ1-2; D remains ambiguous. CDR1 and CDR2 from the germline V gene are SGHNT and YYREEE (reference sequence). Between the trimmed V and J ends, which lost 2 bases and 12 bases, there was a span of 23 bases. The CDR3 runs to 15 residues.

The chain links TRBV12-3 or TRBV12-4 to TRBJ1-2; 9 nucleotides line up with TRBD1. This CDR3 is built from 15 residues. Losses at the gene ends were 8 bases for V and 3 bases for J; bases not matched to a gene: 10. The chain's CDR3 is CASRTGTGLHYGYTF. The CDR3 region has the DNA TGTGCCAGCCGTACCGGGACAGGGCTGCACTATGGCTACACCTTC.

This clonotype occurred many times. The chain uses TRBV5-1 and TRBJ1-1; no reliable D call. The CDR3 loop spans 14 amino acids. V lost 1 base, J lost 2 bases, and 9 bases lay in between. Germline assignment: CDR1 SGHRS and CDR2 YFSETQ. CDR3 loop: CASSLQRLNTEAFF. The CDR3 DNA follows: TGCGCCAGCAGCTTGCAAAGGCTAAACACTGAAGCTTTCTTT.

The genes are TRBV6-5 and TRBJ1-1, with D maybe TRBD1 (5 bases). The V end lost 2 bases, the J end lost 0 bases, and 10 bases lay between the germline ends. Germline-derived CDR1 and CDR2 are MNHEY and SVGAGI. The CDR3 sequence is 15 residues long. The CDR3 DNA sequence: TGTGCCAGCAGTTACGGAGGGGCTTTGAACACTGAAGCTTTCTTT. Translation: CASSYGGALNTEAFF.

Concerning this clonotype: A junction boundary mismatches the germline segment, possibly from a read error. V and J are TRBV5-1 and TRBJ1-2; tentative D call: TRBD1 (5 bases). The CDR3 is made up of 13 amino acids. Germline CDR1 SGHRS, CDR2 YFSETQ. The CDR3 reads CASNPKGTDGYTF. DNA for the CDR3: TGTGCCAGCAACCCGAAAGGGACCGACGGCTACACCTTC. The whole variable domain, filled in from reference TRBV5-1 and TRBJ1-2, reads KAGVTQTPRYLIKTRGQQVTLSCSPISGHRSVSWYQQTPGQGLQFLFEYFSETQRNKGNFPGRFSGRQFSNSRSEMNVSTLELGDSALYLCASNPKGTDGYTFGSGTRLTVV.

This rearrangement joins TRBV19 to TRBJ1-2; D ambiguous. The CDR3 contains 16 residues. Germline V gene data show CDR1 as LNHDA and CDR2 as SQIVND (reference sequence). With 7 bases removed from V and 0 bases from J, the gap between germline ends came to 18 bases. The CDR3 here is CASTASNGNSNYGYTF. The CDR3 nucleotides are TGTGCCAGTACGGCGAGTAACGGGAACTCTAACTATGGCTACACCTTC.

The table lists this clonotype with many counts. This chain links TRBV7-9 with TRBJ2-6; 8 bases agree with TRBD2. CDR1 is SEHNR and CDR2 is FQNEAQ in the germline V gene (reference sequence). The CDR3 consists of 19 residues. V trimming: 0 bases; J trimming: 0 bases; junction bases outside the gene matches: 7. The chain's CDR3 is CASSLAASREVSGANVLTF. Written as DNA, the CDR3 is TGTGCCAGCAGCTTAGCGGCGTCGCGGGAGGTCTCTGGGGCCAACGTCCTGACTTTC. The entire variable domain, with the rest obtained from reference TRBV7-9 and TRBJ2-6, is as follows: DTGVSQNPRHKITKRGQNVTFRCDPISEHNRLYWYRQTLGQGPEFLTYFQNEAQLEKSRLLSDRFSAERPKGSFSTLEIQRTEQGDSAMYLCASSLAASREVSGANVLTFGAGSRLTVL.

This chain uses TRBV29-1 with TRBJ2-7, with a possible D match to TRBD1 (5 bases). The V gene's germline CDR1 is SQVTM and CDR2 ANQGSEA. The V end was cut by 5 bases, the J end by 1 base, with 9 bases between. The CDR3 consists of 12 residues. The CDR3, as DNA: TGCAGCGTTAGGACACCTTCCTACGAGCAGTACTTC. This codes for CSVRTPSYEQYF.

The count of this clonotype is one. The chain links TRBV24-1 to TRBJ1-2; no definite D call. Trimming left V 5 bases short and J 6 bases short, with 12 bases between. This CDR3 contains 13 residues. The germline V gene has CDR1 KGHDR and CDR2 SFDVKD. The CDR3 DNA reads as TGTGCCACCAGTGCTAGCCGAGGACATGGCTACACCTTC. Its protein product is CATSASRGHGYTF.

This clonotype was recorded a few times. V usage is TRBV10-3 and J usage is TRBJ2-3, with 12 bases matching TRBD2. V was pared by 4 bases and J by 5 bases, with 7 bases of the junction left unmatched. CDR3 length: 16 residues. The germline V gene has CDR1 ENHRY and CDR2 SYGVKD. CDR3 loop: CAISGRLAGAGDTQYF. Here the CDR3 DNA reads TGTGCCATCAGTGGACGACTAGCGGGGGCAGGAGATACGCAGTATTTT.

This clonotype was counted many times. The junction departs from the called germline gene at one end, perhaps through a read error. The chain carries TRBV7-9 and TRBJ2-7; no clear D gene. CDR3 length equals 18 residues. Looked up from germline, CDR1 is SEHNR and CDR2 is FQNEAQ (reference sequence). The CDR3 region has the DNA TGTGCCAGCAGCGTAGCCCTTAGCACGATGGGCAGCGCCTACGAGCAGTACTTC. Amino acids: CASSVALSTMGSAYEQYF.

The rearrangement uses TRBV10-3 and TRBJ2-7; the D gene could be TRBD1 or TRBD2 (5 bases each). V was shortened by 5 bases and J by 8 bases, with 13 bases between the two germline ends. The CDR3 is made up of 12 amino acids. The germline gives CDR1 ENHRY, CDR2 SYGVKD. The CDR3 sequence is CAISYGAAKQYF. CDR3 DNA: TGTGCCATCAGTTACGGGGCAGCCAAGCAGTACTTC.

The genes are TRBV2 and TRBJ2-7; TRBD1 matches at 9 bases. Germline loops: CDR1 SNHLY, CDR2 FYNNEI. There are 12 residues in the CDR3. Trimming cost V 7 bases and J 5 bases; bases outside gene matches: 3. Written as DNA, the CDR3 is TGTGCCAGCAACAGGGGGCTCGACGAGCAGTACTTC. This translates into CASNRGLDEQYF.

As regards this clonotype: The junction departs from germline at one end; a sequencing error may be responsible. The gene calls are TRBV10-2 and TRBJ2-7; 13 bases are shared with TRBD2. The germline CDR1 and CDR2 sequences are WSHSY and SAAADI. CDR3 length: 16 amino acids. DNA for the CDR3: TGCGCCTGCAGCGTTCGGACTAGCGGGAGCTCCTACGAGCAGTACTTC. Encoded protein: CACSVRTSGSSYEQYF.

This clonotype was seen only a few times. V usage is TRBV13 and J usage is TRBJ2-5, with TRBD2 matching over 8 bases. The CDR3 covers 21 residues. V trimming: 5 bases; J trimming: 2 bases; junction bases outside the gene matches: 25. Germline CDR1 is PRHDT and CDR2 is FYEKMQ (reference sequence). CDR3 loop: CASSLTPPGLVTYKDQETQYF. CDR3 coding DNA: TGTGCCAGCAGCCTAACGCCCCCGGGACTAGTGACTTATAAGGATCAAGAGACCCAGTACTTC. Together with reference TRBV13 and TRBJ2-5, the CDR3 gives the full variable domain: AAGVIQSPRHLIKEKRETATLKCYPIPRHDTVYWYQQGPGQDPQFLISFYEKMQSDKGSIPDRFSAQQFSDYHSELNMSSLELGDSALYFCASSLTPPGLVTYKDQETQYFGPGTRLLVL.

A word on this clonotype: This may come from a read error, since a much larger clone is one base off. V is TRBV20-1 and J is TRBJ2-7; no clear D. Germline V gene lookup returns CDR1 DFQATT and CDR2 SNEGSKA (reference sequence). The ends were cut back, 2 bases at V and 1 base at J, with 9 bases in the middle. The CDR3 is 13 residues long. The CDR3: CSARCPSSYEQYF. The CDR3 bases are TGCAGTGCTAGATGCCCTTCTTCCTACGAGCAGTACTTC.

A single count supports this clonotype. The rearrangement joins TRBV4-3 to TRBJ2-7, with 9 positions matching TRBD1. The CDR3 length is 17 residues. Trimming removed 0 bases from V and 3 bases from J; junction bases left unmatched: 9. Germline values: CDR1 LGHNA, CDR2 YSLEER. DNA for the CDR3: TGCGCCAGCAGCCAAGAAGAAACCGGGACAGGGTTCTACGAGCAGTACTTC. Translating gives CASSQEETGTGFYEQYF.